This T cell receptor beta chain was profiled in a study of radiotherapy plus CTLA-4 blockade in lung cancer. General observations from the study: There was expansion of tumor-derived TCR clones in blood after radiotherapy plus ipilimumab.

Sequencing was performed with immunoSEQ multiplex PCR; in TCRdb, only in-frame clones are kept and a portion is missing. The sample lists tens of thousands of clones; around nine tenths were seen once. A few counts support this clone. The antigen is unknown. V was clipped by 6 bases and J by 4 bases; unmatched bases: 8. Per germline, CDR1 SEHNR and CDR2 FQNEAQ (reference sequence). The length of the CDR3 is 15 residues. This chain links TRBV7-9 with TRBJ1-4; 7 positions agree with TRBD1. The TCR was taken from a human donor with non-small cell lung cancer that progressed on radiotherapy plus ipilimumab. The sequences come from peripheral blood, collected from a patient treated with radiotherapy plus ipilimumab. The CDR3 is CASSRGTAVNEKLFF. CDR3 nucleotide sequence: TGTGCCAGCAGTCGGGGGACAGCGGTTAATGAAAAACTGTTTTTT. The whole variable domain, remainder taken from reference TRBV7-9 and TRBJ1-4, is DTGVSQNPRHKITKRGQNVTFRCDPISEHNRLYWYRQTLGQGPEFLTYFQNEAQLEKSRLLSDRFSAERPKGSFSTLEIQRTEQGDSAMYLCASSRGTAVNEKLFFGSGTQLSVL.